This TCR beta chain was sequenced for a study of blood T cells in healthy people across ages. Study outcomes and limitations: Among T cells, TCR beta diversity per million cells dropped roughly linearly as age rose. Both naive CD4+ cell counts and diversity were greater in long-lived donors than in aged donors.

Of note for this clonotype: Its antigen is currently unknown.

Researchers collected 9 to 10 milliliters of peripheral blood from every single donor. The second PCR ran 7 to 11 cycles with a sample-barcoded 5' primer and J-beta primers. At least 2.5 million CDR3-containing paired-end reads were obtained per sample. One entry per CDR3 protein, called by TCRdb with MiXCR from the 5' RACE reads. The data show some 1.8 million distinct CDR3 sequences, with around 42% seen just once and roughly 24% held by the top ten. The TCR was taken from a human donor in good health. Sequenced material: blood.

Here the CDR3 DNA reads TGCAGTGCTAGAGAACAGAACTCCTACGAGCAGTACTTC. Translating it yields CSAREQNSYEQYF. V usage is TRBV20-1 and J usage is TRBJ2-7; D is undetermined. Germline assignment: CDR1 DFQATT and CDR2 SNEGSKA (reference sequence). The V and J ends lost 0 bases and 0 bases respectively, with 6 bases between them. This CDR3 contains 13 residues.